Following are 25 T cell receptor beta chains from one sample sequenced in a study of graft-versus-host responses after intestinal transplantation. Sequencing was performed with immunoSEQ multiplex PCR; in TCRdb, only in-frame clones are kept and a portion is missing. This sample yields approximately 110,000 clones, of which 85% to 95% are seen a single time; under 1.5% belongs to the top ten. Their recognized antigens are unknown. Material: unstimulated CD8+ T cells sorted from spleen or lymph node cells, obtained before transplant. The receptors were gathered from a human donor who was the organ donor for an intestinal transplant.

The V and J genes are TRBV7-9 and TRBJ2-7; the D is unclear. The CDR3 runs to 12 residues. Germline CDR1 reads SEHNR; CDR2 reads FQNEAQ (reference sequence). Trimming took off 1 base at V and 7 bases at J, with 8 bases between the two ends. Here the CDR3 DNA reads TGTGCCAGCAGCTTAGATCCATCAGAGCAGTACTTC. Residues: CASSLDPSEQYF.

In nucleotides, the CDR3 is TGTGCCAGCATTGACAGAGTAAGCACAGATACGCAGTATTTT. It is translated as CASIDRVSTDTQYF. V is TRBV2 and J is TRBJ2-3; a weak D match, TRBD1 (5 bases). V shed 7 bases and J shed 0 bases, with 11 bases lying between them. Germline lookup yields CDR1 SNHLY and CDR2 FYNNEI. The CDR3 is 14 amino acids.

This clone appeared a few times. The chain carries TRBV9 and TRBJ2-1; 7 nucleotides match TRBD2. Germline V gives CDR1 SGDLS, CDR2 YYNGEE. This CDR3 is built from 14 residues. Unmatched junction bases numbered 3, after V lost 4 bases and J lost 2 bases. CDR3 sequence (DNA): TGTGCCAGCAGCTCGAGCGGGACCTACAATGAGCAGTTCTTC. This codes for CASSSSGTYNEQFF.

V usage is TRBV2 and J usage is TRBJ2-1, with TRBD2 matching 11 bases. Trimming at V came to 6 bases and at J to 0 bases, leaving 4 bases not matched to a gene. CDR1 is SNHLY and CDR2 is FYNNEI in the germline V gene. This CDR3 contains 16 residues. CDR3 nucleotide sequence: TGTGCCAGCAGCGGAGGACTAGCGGGCTCCTACAATGAGCAGTTCTTC. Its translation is CASSGGLAGSYNEQFF.

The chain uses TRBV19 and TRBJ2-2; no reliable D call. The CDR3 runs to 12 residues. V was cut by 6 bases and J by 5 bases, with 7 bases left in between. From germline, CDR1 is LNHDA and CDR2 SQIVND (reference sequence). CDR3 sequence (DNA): TGTGCCAGTAGCCAGGTAACCGGGGAGCTGTTTTTT. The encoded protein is CASSQVTGELFF.

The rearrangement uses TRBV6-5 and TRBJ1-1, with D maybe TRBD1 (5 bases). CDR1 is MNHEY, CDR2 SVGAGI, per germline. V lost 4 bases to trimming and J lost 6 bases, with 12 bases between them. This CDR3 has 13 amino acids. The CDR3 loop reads CASSFQGISEAFF. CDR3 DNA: TGTGCCAGCAGTTTTCAGGGTATTTCTGAAGCTTTCTTT.

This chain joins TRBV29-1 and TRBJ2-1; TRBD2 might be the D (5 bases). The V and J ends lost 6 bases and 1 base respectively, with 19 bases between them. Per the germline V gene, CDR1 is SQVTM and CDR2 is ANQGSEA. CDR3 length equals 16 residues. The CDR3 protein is CSVLAYDYLSYNEQFF. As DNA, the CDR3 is TGCAGCGTGCTAGCCTACGACTACTTATCCTACAATGAGCAGTTCTTC.

The CDR3 spells CASSSYSGRAGEQYF. The CDR3 coding sequence is TGTGCCAGCAGCTCCTATAGCGGGAGGGCGGGGGAGCAGTACTTC. This chain connects TRBV9 to TRBJ2-5, with 11 bases identical to TRBD2. The CDR3 loop spans 15 amino acids. V was clipped by 4 bases and J by 11 bases; unmatched bases: 13. Germline V gives CDR1 SGDLS, CDR2 YYNGEE.

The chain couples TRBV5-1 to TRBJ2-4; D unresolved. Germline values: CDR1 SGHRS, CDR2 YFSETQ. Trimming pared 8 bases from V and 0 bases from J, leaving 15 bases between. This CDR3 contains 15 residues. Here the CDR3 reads CARNHRVLAKNIQYF. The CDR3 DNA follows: TGCGCCAGAAACCATCGTGTGTTAGCCAAAAACATTCAGTACTTC.

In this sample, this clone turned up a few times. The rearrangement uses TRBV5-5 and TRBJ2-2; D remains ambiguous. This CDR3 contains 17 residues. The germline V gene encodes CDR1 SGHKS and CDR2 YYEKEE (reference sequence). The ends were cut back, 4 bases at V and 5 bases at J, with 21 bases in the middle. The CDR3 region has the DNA TGTGCCAGCAGCCATGGCTCCTTCGCGGTGGGGACCGGGGAGCTGTTTTTT. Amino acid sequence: CASSHGSFAVGTGELFF.

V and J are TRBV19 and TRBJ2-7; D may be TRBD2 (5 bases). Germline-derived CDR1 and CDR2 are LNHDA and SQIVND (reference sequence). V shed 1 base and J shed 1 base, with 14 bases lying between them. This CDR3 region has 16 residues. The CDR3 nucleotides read TGTGCCAGTAGTATAGTCGGAGGCTTTGGGTCCTACGAGCAGTACTTC. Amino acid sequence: CASSIVGGFGSYEQYF.

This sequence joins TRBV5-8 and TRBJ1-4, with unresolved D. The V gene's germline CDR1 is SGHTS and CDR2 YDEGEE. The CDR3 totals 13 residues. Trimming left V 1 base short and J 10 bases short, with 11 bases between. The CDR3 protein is CASSLSPGGKLFF. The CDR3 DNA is TGTGCCAGCAGCTTGTCTCCGGGAGGAAAACTGTTTTTT.

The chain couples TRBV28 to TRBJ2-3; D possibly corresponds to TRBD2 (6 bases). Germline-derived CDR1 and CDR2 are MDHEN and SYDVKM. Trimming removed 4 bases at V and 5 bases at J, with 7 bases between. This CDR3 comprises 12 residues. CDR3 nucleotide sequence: TGTGCCAGCAGTTCAGCGGGAGATACGCAGTATTTT. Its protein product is CASSSAGDTQYF. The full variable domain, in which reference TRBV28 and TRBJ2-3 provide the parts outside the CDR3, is DVKVTQSSRYLVKRTGEKVFLECVQDMDHENMFWYRQDPGLGLRLIYFSYDVKMKEKGDIPEGYSVSREKKERFSLILESASTNQTSMYLCASSSAGDTQYFGPGTRLTVL.

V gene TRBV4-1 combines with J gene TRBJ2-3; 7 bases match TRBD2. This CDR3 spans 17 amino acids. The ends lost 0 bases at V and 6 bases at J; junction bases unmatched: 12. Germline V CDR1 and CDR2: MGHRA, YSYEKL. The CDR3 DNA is TGCGCCAGCAGCCAAGATAGACTAGCAAAGTGGTCGGATACGCAGTATTTT. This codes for CASSQDRLAKWSDTQYF.

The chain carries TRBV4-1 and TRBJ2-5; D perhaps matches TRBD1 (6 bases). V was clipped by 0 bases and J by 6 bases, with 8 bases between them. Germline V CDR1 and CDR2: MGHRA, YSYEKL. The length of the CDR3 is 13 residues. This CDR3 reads CASSQEQGKTQYF. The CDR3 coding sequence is TGCGCCAGCAGCCAAGAACAGGGAAAGACCCAGTACTTC.

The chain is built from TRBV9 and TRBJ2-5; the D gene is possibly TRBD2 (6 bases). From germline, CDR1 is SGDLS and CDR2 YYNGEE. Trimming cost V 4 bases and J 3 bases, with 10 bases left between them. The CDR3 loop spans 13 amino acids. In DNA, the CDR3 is TGTGCCAGCAGCCCACAGCGGGAAGAGACCCAGTACTTC. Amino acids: CASSPQREETQYF.

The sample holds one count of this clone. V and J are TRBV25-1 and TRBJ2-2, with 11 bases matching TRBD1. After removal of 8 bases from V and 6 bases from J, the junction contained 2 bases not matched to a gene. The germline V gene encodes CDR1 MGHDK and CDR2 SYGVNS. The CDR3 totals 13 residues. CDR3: CASEGQGAGELFF. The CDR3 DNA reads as TGTGCCAGCGAGGGACAGGGGGCCGGGGAGCTGTTTTTT.

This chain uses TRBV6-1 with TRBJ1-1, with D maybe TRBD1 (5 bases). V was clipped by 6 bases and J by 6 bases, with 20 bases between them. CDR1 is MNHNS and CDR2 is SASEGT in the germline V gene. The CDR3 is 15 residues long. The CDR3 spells CASRVVSQGRAEAFF. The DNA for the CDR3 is TGTGCCAGCAGGGTGGTTTCGCAGGGTAGAGCTGAAGCTTTCTTT.

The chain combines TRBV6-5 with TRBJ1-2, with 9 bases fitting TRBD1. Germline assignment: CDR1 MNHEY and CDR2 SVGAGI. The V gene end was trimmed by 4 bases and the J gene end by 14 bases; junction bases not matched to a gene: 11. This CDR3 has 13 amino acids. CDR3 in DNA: TGTGCCAGCAGTTTGGGACAGGGTACAGACAAGACCTTC. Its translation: CASSLGQGTDKTF.

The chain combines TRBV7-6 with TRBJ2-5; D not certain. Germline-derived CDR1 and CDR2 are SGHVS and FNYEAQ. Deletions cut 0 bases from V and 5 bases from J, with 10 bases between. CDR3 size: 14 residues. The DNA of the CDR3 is TGTGCCAGCAGCTTAGCCTATATTGCGGAGACCCAGTACTTC. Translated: CASSLAYIAETQYF.

The CDR3: CASSLGLRDTQYF. In nucleotides, the CDR3 is TGTGCCAGCAGTTTGGGTCTCAGAGATACGCAGTATTTT. The chain links TRBV27 to TRBJ2-3, with unresolved D. Germline V gene sequence: CDR1 MNHEY, CDR2 SMNVEV (reference sequence). Trimming left V 3 bases short and J 5 bases short, with 9 bases between. This CDR3 spans 13 amino acids.

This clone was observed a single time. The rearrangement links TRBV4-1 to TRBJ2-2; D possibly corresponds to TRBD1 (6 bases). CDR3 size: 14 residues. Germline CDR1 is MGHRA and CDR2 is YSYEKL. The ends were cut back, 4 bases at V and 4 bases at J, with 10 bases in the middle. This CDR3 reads CASSLQGSTGELFF. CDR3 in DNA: TGCGCCAGCAGCCTACAGGGATCCACCGGGGAGCTGTTTTTT.

CDR3 protein: CASSLAGGNYGYTF. In DNA form, the CDR3 reads TGTGCCAGCAGCCTGGCGGGGGGAAACTATGGCTACACCTTC. The gene calls are TRBV9 and TRBJ1-2; weak D call: TRBD1 (5 bases). V was pared by 4 bases and J by 2 bases, with 12 bases between. Germline V CDR1 and CDR2: SGDLS, YYNGEE. CDR3 length: 14 amino acids. Complete variable domain (other parts from reference TRBV9 and TRBJ1-2): DSGVTQTPKHLITATGQRVTLRCSPRSGDLSVYWYQQSLDQGLQFLIQYYNGEERAKGNILERFSAQQFPDLHSELNLSSLELGDSALYFCASSLAGGNYGYTFGSGTRLTVV.

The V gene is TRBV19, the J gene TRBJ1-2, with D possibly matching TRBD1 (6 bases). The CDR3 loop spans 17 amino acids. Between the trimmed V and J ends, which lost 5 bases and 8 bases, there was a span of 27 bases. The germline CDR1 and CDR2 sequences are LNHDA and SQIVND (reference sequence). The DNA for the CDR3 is TGTGCCAGTAGTTTTACCGCAATGCAGGGGTTCCTCGAGGGCTACACCTTC. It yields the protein CASSFTAMQGFLEGYTF.

CDR3 residues: CASSLGGGLGTDTQYF. The CDR3 DNA reads TGTGCCAGCAGCCTCGGAGGGGGTCTGGGGACAGATACGCAGTATTTT. This chain uses TRBV28 with TRBJ2-3; D might be TRBD1 or TRBD2, each matching 6 bases. Deletions cut 6 bases from V and 3 bases from J, with 19 bases between. Germline loops: CDR1 MDHEN, CDR2 SYDVKM. The CDR3 loop spans 16 amino acids.